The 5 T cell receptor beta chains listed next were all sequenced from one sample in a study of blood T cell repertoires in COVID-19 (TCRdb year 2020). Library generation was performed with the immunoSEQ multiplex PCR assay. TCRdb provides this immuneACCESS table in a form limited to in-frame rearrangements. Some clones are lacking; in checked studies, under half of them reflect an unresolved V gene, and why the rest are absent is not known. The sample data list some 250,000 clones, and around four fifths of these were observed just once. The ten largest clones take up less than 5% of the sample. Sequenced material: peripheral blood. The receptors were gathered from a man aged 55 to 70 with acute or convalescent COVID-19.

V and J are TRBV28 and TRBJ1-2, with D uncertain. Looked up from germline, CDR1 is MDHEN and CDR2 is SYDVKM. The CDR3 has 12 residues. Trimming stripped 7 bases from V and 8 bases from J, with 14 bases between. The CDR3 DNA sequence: TGTGCCAGCACCCGGGTCACGGGGGGCTACACCTTC. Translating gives CASTRVTGGYTF.

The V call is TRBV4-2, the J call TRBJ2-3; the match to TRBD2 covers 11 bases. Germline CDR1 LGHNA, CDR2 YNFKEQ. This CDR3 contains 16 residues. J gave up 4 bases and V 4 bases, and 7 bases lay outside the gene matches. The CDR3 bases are TGTGCCAGCAGCCCTTTAGCGGGGGGGTCCTCAGATACGCAGTATTTT. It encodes CASSPLAGGSSDTQYF.

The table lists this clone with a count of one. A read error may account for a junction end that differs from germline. The CDR3 protein is CASSLAGTGIHYGYTF. The DNA of the CDR3 is TGTGCCAGCAGTTTAGCCGGGACAGGGATTCATTACGGCTACACCTTC. The chain joins TRBV7-9 to TRBJ1-2; 9 bases map to TRBD1. The germline CDR1 and CDR2 sequences are SEHNR and FQNEAQ (reference sequence). The CDR3 sequence is 16 residues long.

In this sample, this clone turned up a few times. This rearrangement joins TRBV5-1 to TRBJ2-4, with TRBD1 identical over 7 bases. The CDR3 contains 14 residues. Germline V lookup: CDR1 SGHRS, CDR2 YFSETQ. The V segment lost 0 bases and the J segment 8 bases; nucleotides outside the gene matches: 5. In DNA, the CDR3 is TGCGCCAGCAGCTTGGAGGCCAGGGGGTACATTCAGTACTTC. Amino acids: CASSLEARGYIQYF.

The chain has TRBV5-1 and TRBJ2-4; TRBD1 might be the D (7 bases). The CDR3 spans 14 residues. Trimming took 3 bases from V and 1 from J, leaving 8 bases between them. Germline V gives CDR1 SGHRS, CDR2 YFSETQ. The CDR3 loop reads CASSSGGAKNIQYF. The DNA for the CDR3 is TGCGCCAGCAGCTCAGGGGGGGCCAAAAACATTCAGTACTTC.